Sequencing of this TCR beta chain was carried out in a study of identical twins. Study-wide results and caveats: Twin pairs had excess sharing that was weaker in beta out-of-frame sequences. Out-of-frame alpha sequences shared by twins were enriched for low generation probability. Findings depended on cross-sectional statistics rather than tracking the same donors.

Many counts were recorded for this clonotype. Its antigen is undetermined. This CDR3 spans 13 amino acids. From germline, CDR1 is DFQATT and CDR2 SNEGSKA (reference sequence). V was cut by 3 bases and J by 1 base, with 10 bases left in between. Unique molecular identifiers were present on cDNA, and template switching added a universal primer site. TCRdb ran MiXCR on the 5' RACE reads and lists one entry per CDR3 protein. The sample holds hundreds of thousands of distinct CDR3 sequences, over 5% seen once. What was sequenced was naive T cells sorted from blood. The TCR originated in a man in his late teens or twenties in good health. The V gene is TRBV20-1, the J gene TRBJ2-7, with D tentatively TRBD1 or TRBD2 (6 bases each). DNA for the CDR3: TGCAGTGCTAGCGGAGGGGGGTCCTACGAGCAGTACTTC. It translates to CSASGGGSYEQYF.